This TCR beta chain was sequenced for a study of cytomegalovirus exposure and HLA in healthy donors. PCR primers comprised 60 Vbeta and 13 Jbeta primers. Sequenced by immunoSEQ multiplex PCR; TCRdb stores in-frame clones only, minus some. The sample lists 85,000 to 100,000 clones, approximately 81% occurring once. Each donor's status was that of a healthy bone marrow donor. This CDR3 contains 16 residues. Unmatched junction bases numbered 6, after V lost 5 bases and J lost 5 bases. Germline V gene sequence: CDR1 SGHTA, CDR2 FQGNSA. The TCR was taken from a middle-aged woman in good health and CMV-seropositive. Sequencing was done on a sample of PBMCs. This rearrangement joins TRBV7-2 to TRBJ2-2, with 12 positions matching TRBD2. CDR3 residues: CASSRLAGARTGELFF. CDR3 DNA: TGTGCCAGCAGCAGACTAGCGGGAGCCCGAACCGGGGAGCTGTTTTTT.